The 23 T cell receptor beta chains below all came from one sample that was sequenced in a study of shared clonotypes between healthy human individuals. The table came from immunoSEQ multiplex PCR; TCRdb's copy has only in-frame clones and leaves some out. The sample includes about 1.1 million clones, approximately 80% of them seen just once. Specimen: memory CD4+ T cells from PBMCs. Subset: CD45RA-negative fraction. The receptor set was obtained from a man aged 18 to 30 in good health. Some clones in this sample may be carry-over from other donors' samples.

The genes are TRBV6-5 and TRBJ2-7; 11 bases are shared with TRBD2. CDR3 length: 15 residues. In germline, CDR1 is MNHEY, CDR2 SVGAGI. After removal of 5 bases from V and 0 bases from J, the junction contained 3 bases not matched to a gene. In DNA form, the CDR3 reads TGTGCCAGCAGTAGGACTAGCGGGTCCTCCTACGAGCAGTACTTC. Translating it yields CASSRTSGSSYEQYF.

V usage is TRBV28 and J usage is TRBJ2-2; the D gene is possibly TRBD2 (6 bases). CDR3 size: 14 residues. The germline V and J ends were trimmed by 6 bases and 7 bases, with 15 bases remaining between them. Germline V gene data show CDR1 as MDHEN and CDR2 as SYDVKM. This chain's CDR3 is CASSSRTILGELFF. The CDR3 bases are TGTGCCAGCAGCTCTCGGACTATCCTCGGGGAGCTGTTTTTT.

Comment on this clone: The identical CDR3 is also encoded by other nucleotide sequences in the sample. The chain is built from TRBV18 and TRBJ2-7; D perhaps matches TRBD1 (5 bases). V was trimmed by 1 base and J by 6 bases, leaving 7 bases between them. Germline V lookup: CDR1 KGHSH, CDR2 LQKENI. This CDR3 contains 12 residues. CDR3 loop: CASSPRGGEQYF. In DNA form, the CDR3 reads TGTGCCAGCTCACCACGGGGCGGCGAGCAGTACTTC.

As for this clone: Different DNA sequences within this sample yield the same CDR3. V and J are TRBV20-1 and TRBJ1-1, with D unclear. CDR3 length: 10 residues. V was pared by 5 bases and J by 2 bases, with 3 bases between. Germline CDR1 is DFQATT and CDR2 is SNEGSKA (reference sequence). The DNA of the CDR3 is TGCAGTGCTGGAAACACTGAAGCTTTCTTT. Its translation: CSAGNTEAFF.

The chain links TRBV7-6 to TRBJ1-1; D uncertain. The CDR3 is 13 residues long. V lost 5 bases and J 0 bases, leaving 7 bases between the germline ends. CDR1 and CDR2 from the germline V gene are SGHVS and FNYEAQ. For the CDR3, the DNA is TGTGCCAGCAGCGTCCAGATGAACACTGAAGCTTTCTTT. Its protein product is CASSVQMNTEAFF.

The chain uses TRBV7-6 and TRBJ1-4; TRBD1 matches 10 bases. In germline, CDR1 is SGHVS, CDR2 FNYEAQ. V lost 2 bases and J lost 8; bases outside the gene matches: 8. The CDR3 is made up of 16 amino acids. The chain's CDR3 is CASSLKSGQGFEKLFF. The CDR3 region has the DNA TGTGCCAGCAGCTTAAAGTCGGGACAGGGGTTCGAAAAACTGTTTTTT. The full variable domain, its missing parts supplied by reference TRBV7-6 and TRBJ1-4, is GAGVSQSPRYKVTKRGQDVALRCDPISGHVSLYWYRQALGQGPEFLTYFNYEAQQDKSGLPNDRFSAERPEGSISTLTIQRTEQRDSAMYRCASSLKSGQGFEKLFFGSGTQLSVL.

This chain uses TRBV30 with TRBJ2-1; 7 bases line up with TRBD2. V lost 6 bases and J lost 1; bases outside the gene matches: 12. Germline CDR1 and CDR2: GTSNPN and SVGIG (reference sequence). The CDR3 length is 16 residues. CDR3 sequence (DNA): TGTGCCTGCTCCGCCCGTGGTAGCGGGTCCTACAATGAGCAGTTCTTC. Amino acid sequence: CACSARGSGSYNEQFF.

This rearrangement joins TRBV11-3 to TRBJ2-3; a possible D gene is TRBD2 (6 bases). Germline V CDR1 and CDR2: SGHNT, YENEEA. The V and J ends lost 3 bases and 4 bases respectively, with 17 bases between them. The CDR3 has 16 amino acids. The CDR3 sequence: CASSFAGTVGADTQYF. As DNA, the CDR3 is TGTGCCAGCAGCTTTGCCGGGACTGTGGGGGCAGATACGCAGTATTTT.

The chain uses TRBV28 and TRBJ1-1, with unresolved D. Germline CDR1 MDHEN, CDR2 SYDVKM. The CDR3 totals 13 residues. The V gene lost 10 bases and the J gene lost 0 bases, with 12 bases spanning the gap. The CDR3 DNA reads as TGTGCCATCCATCGAGTTATGAACACTGAAGCTTTCTTT. It yields the protein CAIHRVMNTEAFF.

This clone was seen a single time. The chain is built from TRBV19 and TRBJ2-1, with TRBD2 matching 14 bases. The CDR3 is 18 amino acids. CDR1 is LNHDA and CDR2 is SQIVND in the germline V gene (reference sequence). V lost 4 bases to trimming and J lost 8 bases; unmatched junction nucleotides: 13. The CDR3 DNA follows: TGTGCCAGTAGTACTGGACTAGCGGGAGGATCCCTAGGTGATGAGCAGTTCTTC. Amino acid sequence: CASSTGLAGGSLGDEQFF.

The V gene is TRBV2, the J gene TRBJ1-1; D remains unclear. CDR1 SNHLY and CDR2 FYNNEI come from the germline V gene. Trimming left V 1 base short and J 3 bases short, with 9 bases between. The CDR3 consists of 14 residues. CDR3 residues: CASSEDHGYTEAFF. The CDR3 DNA sequence: TGTGCCAGCAGTGAAGATCACGGATACACTGAAGCTTTCTTT.

This sequence joins TRBV14 and TRBJ1-2; D gene unclear. Germline CDR1 is SGHDN and CDR2 is FVKESK. Between the trimmed V and J ends, which lost 0 bases and 8 bases, there was a span of 13 bases. The CDR3 has 14 residues. CDR3 sequence (DNA): TGTGCCAGCAGCCAAGATCTCCAGGAGGAGGGCTACACCTTC. It yields the protein CASSQDLQEEGYTF.

To note about this clone: Distinct nucleotide sequences in the sample also encode this CDR3. V and J are TRBV7-9 and TRBJ1-2, with a weak D call TRBD1 (5 bases). With 5 bases removed from V and 4 bases from J, the gap between germline ends came to 14 bases. Germline loops: CDR1 SEHNR, CDR2 FQNEAQ (reference sequence). CDR3 length: 14 amino acids. In nucleotides, the CDR3 is TGTGCCAGCAGCCTTCGACAGACTCCCTATGGCTACACCTTC. Amino acid sequence: CASSLRQTPYGYTF.

This chain links TRBV18 with TRBJ1-4; no reliable D call. The germline CDR1 and CDR2 sequences are KGHSH and LQKENI. The CDR3 runs to 16 residues. The germline V and J ends were trimmed by 3 bases and 6 bases, with 17 bases remaining between them. The CDR3 region is CASSPPRGNGDEKLFF. CDR3 sequence (DNA): TGTGCCAGCTCACCTCCCCGGGGTAACGGAGATGAAAAACTGTTTTTT.

CDR3 in DNA: TGTGCCAGCAGCTTAGTGCGCTCCTACAATGAGCAGTTCTTC. Protein product: CASSLVRSYNEQFF. The chain couples TRBV11-2 to TRBJ2-1; no clear D. Trimming removed 1 base at V and 0 bases at J, with 4 bases between. This CDR3 region has 14 residues. Germline V lookup: CDR1 SGHAT, CDR2 FQNNGV.

This chain links TRBV7-6 with TRBJ2-1, with 12 bases matching TRBD2. Per the germline V gene, CDR1 is SGHVS and CDR2 is FNYEAQ. The junction had 5 bases not matched to a gene; V was cut back by 7 bases and J by 7 bases. The CDR3 has 14 amino acids. The CDR3 DNA sequence: TGTGCCAGCACCCGACTAGCGGGAGAAAATGAGCAGTTCTTC. Translating it yields CASTRLAGENEQFF.

This rearrangement joins TRBV19 to TRBJ2-3, with 12 bases identical to TRBD1. J was trimmed by 1 base and V by 5 bases; bases with no gene match: 7. The CDR3 covers 17 residues. Germline V gene lookup returns CDR1 LNHDA and CDR2 SQIVND (reference sequence). The CDR3 spells CASSQGTGGAGTDTQYF. The CDR3 DNA reads as TGTGCCAGTAGTCAGGGGACAGGGGGCGCGGGCACAGATACGCAGTATTTT.

This clone occurred a few times. The chain combines TRBV6-5 with TRBJ1-2, with D maybe TRBD1 (5 bases). Germline-derived CDR1 and CDR2 are MNHEY and SVGAGI. The CDR3 is made up of 13 amino acids. The V end was cut by 6 bases, the J end by 3 bases, with 11 bases between. The CDR3 bases are TGTGCCAGCAGACGGGACGGAGACTATGGCTACACCTTC. Translating gives CASRRDGDYGYTF.

The rearrangement links TRBV6-5 to TRBJ2-7; 8 bases map to TRBD2. The germline gives CDR1 MNHEY, CDR2 SVGAGI. The CDR3 length is 15 residues. The V segment lost 9 bases and the J segment 4 bases; nucleotides outside the gene matches: 14. The CDR3 DNA sequence: TGTGCCAGTCATCCGGTCGGCGGGAGGCAATACGAGCAGTACTTC. It yields the protein CASHPVGGRQYEQYF.

In its sample, this clone was seen once. The rearrangement links TRBV9 to TRBJ2-2; tentatively, D is TRBD1 or TRBD2 (5 bases each). Germline V gene data show CDR1 as SGDLS and CDR2 as YYNGEE. There are 16 residues in the CDR3. Deletions cut 6 bases from V and 6 bases from J, with 21 bases between. The CDR3: CASNRLVAGSSGELFF. In DNA, the CDR3 is TGTGCCAGCAACAGGCTGGTGGCGGGTTCCTCCGGGGAGCTGTTTTTT.

This clone came up many times. Other nucleotide sequences in the sample specify the same CDR3. This rearrangement joins TRBV27 to TRBJ2-7; D uncertain. The V end was cut by 1 base, the J end by 3 bases, with 16 bases between. This CDR3 spans 16 amino acids. Germline V gene lookup returns CDR1 MNHEY and CDR2 SMNVEV (reference sequence). In DNA form, the CDR3 reads TGTGCCAGCAGTTTATATCCCCCAGGCCGTAGCTACGAGCAGTACTTC. This translates into CASSLYPPGRSYEQYF.

The rearrangement joins TRBV30 to TRBJ2-5; D call uncertain. Trimming took off 2 bases at V and 0 bases at J, with 10 bases between the two ends. The CDR3 extends over 14 amino acids. CDR1 is GTSNPN and CDR2 is SVGIG in the germline V gene (reference sequence). The CDR3 region is CAWSSRPDQETQYF. Here the CDR3 DNA reads TGTGCCTGGAGTTCCCGGCCAGACCAAGAGACCCAGTACTTC.

J is TRBJ1-2 and V is TRBV28; 7 positions match TRBD1. The length of the CDR3 is 16 residues. The germline V gene has CDR1 MDHEN and CDR2 SYDVKM. The J segment lost 4 bases and the V segment lost 5 bases, leaving 13 bases of the junction unmatched. CDR3 protein: CASSPYRIRDSYGYTF. CDR3 bases: TGTGCCAGCAGTCCGTACCGCATCCGGGACAGCTATGGCTACACCTTC.